The text below deals with one T cell receptor delta chain. The antigen remains unidentified. TCRdb lists the protein of a much larger clone for this DNA, which differs at residue 13, so this is likely a read error; the protein given here is translated from the DNA itself. This CDR3 comprises 22 residues. V was pared by 0 bases and J by 0 bases, with 33 bases between. Germline CDR1 is NSMFDY and CDR2 is ISSIKDK. TCRdb made new clone calls on the multiplex PCR reads using CATT. The top ten hold roughly 9.5% of the sample, which has 85,000 to 95,000 delta-chain clones, almost 1.5% seen once. The data are from a study of γδ T cells in repeated Plasmodium falciparum infection. The wider study: Malian children with intense seasonal malaria exposure were compared with matched Australian children.

Study conclusions and caveats: Waves of new clonotype selection appeared after repeated controlled infections in Vdelta2-negative, largely Vdelta1+, gammadelta T cells. Compared with Australian children, Malian Vdelta2-negative repertoires seemed more clonal, less diverse, less shared. Donors in Mali lived in a small rural village, largely one ethnic group.

Gammadelta T cells were flow-sorted from PBMC into Vgamma9/Vdelta2+ and Vdelta2-negative populations for bulk analysis. V and J are TRAV29/DV5 and TRDJ1; the D gene is possibly TRDD3 (6 bases). The receptor's source is a pool of human donors (malaria-infected and uninfected, not separated). The sequenced material came from gamma-delta T cells from blood. CDR3 sequence reads: CAASAYLHSVGGESPYTDKLIF. The DNA of the CDR3 is TGTGCAGCAAGCGCGTACCTACACTCCGTTGGGGGGGAGTCCCCGTACACCGATAAACTCATCTTT.